This paragraph reports one TCR beta chain. TCRdb keeps only in-frame clones here, not all; method: immunoSEQ multiplex PCR. In the table there are about 2 million clones, 95% of which are singletons. This sample is part of a study of shared clonotypes between healthy human individuals. In the study overall: Per donor, CD8 memory used one plate, CD8 naive used two, CD4 memory used three and CD4 naive used three.

Within Nashville, Tennessee resided all donors, each a Caucasian adult. Trimming removed 7 bases at V and 5 bases at J, with 14 bases between. The germline V gene encodes CDR1 SNHLY and CDR2 FYNNEI. This CDR3 spans 13 amino acids. The clonotype comes from a man aged 18 to 35 in good health. This sequence joins TRBV2 and TRBJ1-1, with D unresolved. Sequenced sample: naive CD4+ T cells sorted from blood. Described subset: CD45RA+ positively selected. CDR3 amino acids: CASNGLPETEAFF. CDR3 DNA sequence: TGTGCCAGCAACGGACTGCCGGAAACTGAAGCTTTCTTT.